This TCR beta chain was sequenced in a study of cytomegalovirus exposure and HLA in healthy donors. General study points: In a later analysis, 15,000 to 20,000 TCR beta sequences were associated with HLA alleles at 0.05 false discovery rate.

V lost 0 bases, J lost 0 bases, and 15 bases lay in between. CDR1 is ENHRY, CDR2 SYGVKD, per germline. This CDR3 has 19 amino acids. A word on this clone: No antigen is known for it.

The PCR had 60 Vbeta and 13 Jbeta primers. Sequenced by immunoSEQ multiplex PCR; TCRdb stores in-frame clones only, minus some. The top ten hold around 2.8% of the sample, which has 150,000 to 200,000 clones, about 70% seen once. The sequenced material came from PBMCs. The chain employs TRBV10-3 and TRBJ2-6; possible D gene TRBD1, 5 bases. This TCR came from a middle-aged woman in good health and CMV-seropositive. The chain's CDR3 is CAISESRGRANSGANVLTF. CDR3 coding DNA: TGTGCCATCAGTGAGTCTCGCGGCAGGGCCAACTCTGGGGCCAACGTCCTGACTTTC.